This T cell receptor beta chain is from a study of response to subunit inactivated influenza vaccine. Study-level findings and limits: Authors proposed each seasonal influenza vaccination draws in few new T cells.

A single record per CDR3 protein comes from TCRdb applying MiXCR to the RT-PCR reads. The sample holds 800,000 or so distinct CDR3 sequences, around 20% seen once. The germline V gene encodes CDR1 SGHVS and CDR2 FNYEAQ. The trim removed 1 base at V and 4 bases at J, leaving 6 bases unmatched. The CDR3 contains 16 residues. The sample holds a few counts of this clonotype. Its antigen is currently unknown. The clonotype was recovered from a middle-aged man who received an inactivated influenza vaccine. The rearrangement uses TRBV7-6 and TRBJ2-7; 11 positions agree with TRBD1. This sample comprised PBMCs from blood, obtained 5 days after vaccination. DNA of the CDR3: TGTGCCAGCAGCTTAGTAGAAGGACAGGGGGCTTACGAGCAGTACTTC. Encoded protein: CASSLVEGQGAYEQYF.